The clone carrying this T cell receptor (beta chain) was seen many times. These data are taken from a study of T cells in Graves' hyperthyroidism and ophthalmopathy. About the study: It was at initial diagnosis, before any treatment, that peripheral blood was collected.

The CDR3 totals 13 residues. The germline CDR1 and CDR2 sequences are SGHTA and FQGNSA. V lost 2 bases and J lost 3, with 7 bases in between. The investigators amplified TCR beta CDR3 regions from RNA transcripts. With the HTBI primer set, the TCR CDR3 went through a first round of RT-PCR. Each CDR3 protein gets one entry after TCRdb re-called the multiplex PCR reads with MiXCR. The sample consists of 250,000 to 400,000 distinct CDR3 sequences, roughly 15% of them appearing once. Input material: blood. The TCR was taken from a woman between 40 and 50 years old with Graves' ophthalmopathy. This chain connects TRBV7-2 to TRBJ1-1; D is uncertain. The CDR3 coding sequence is TGTGCCAGCAGCTTACCCTATGACACTGAAGCTTTCTTT. The encoded protein is CASSLPYDTEAFF.